In its sample, the clone carrying this T cell receptor beta chain was seen many times. Its target is unknown. These data come from a study of T cells in Graves' hyperthyroidism and ophthalmopathy. Findings and caveats of the study: In simple terms, a model built on 13 V-J features told ophthalmopathy apart from stable hyperthyroidism.

The CDR3 totals 15 residues. V was pared by 4 bases and J by 1 base, with 13 bases between. From germline, CDR1 is LGHDT and CDR2 YNNKEL (reference sequence). RNA transcripts gave rise to amplified TCR beta CDR3 regions. When the TCR CDR3 underwent first-round RT-PCR, the HTBI primer set was used. TCRdb re-derived calls from the multiplex PCR reads in MiXCR, one entry per CDR3 protein. Of about 380,000 distinct CDR3 sequences in the sample, about 18% are singletons; the top ten hold 40%. The chain employs TRBV3-1 and TRBJ2-5; TRBD1 is a possible D gene (6 bases). This sequence was found in a young man with Graves' ophthalmopathy. The sample comprised blood. The CDR3 region is CASSPRDMSQETQYF. For the CDR3, the DNA is TGTGCCAGCAGCCCCCGGGACATGAGCCAAGAGACCCAGTACTTC.